This T cell receptor beta chain was sequenced during a study of cytomegalovirus exposure and HLA in healthy donors. Study-wide points: Investigators reported 150 to 200 TCR beta chains as tied to cytomegalovirus.

After removal of 4 bases from V and 8 bases from J, the junction contained 7 bases not matched to a gene. CDR1 is SGHRS, CDR2 YFSETQ, per germline. The CDR3 length is 14 residues. Data came from immunoSEQ multiplex PCR; TCRdb stores just in-frame clones and leaves some out. The table records about 70,000 clones, nearly 95% of them present only once. As for this clone: Antigen specificity is unknown.

The TCR was taken from a young man in good health and CMV-seropositive. This chain links TRBV5-1 with TRBJ2-1; 9 nucleotides match TRBD1. Sequenced sample: PBMCs. The CDR3 bases are TGCGCCAGCAGCATGGGACAGGGAAAAGATGAGCAGTTCTTC. Translating gives CASSMGQGKDEQFF.